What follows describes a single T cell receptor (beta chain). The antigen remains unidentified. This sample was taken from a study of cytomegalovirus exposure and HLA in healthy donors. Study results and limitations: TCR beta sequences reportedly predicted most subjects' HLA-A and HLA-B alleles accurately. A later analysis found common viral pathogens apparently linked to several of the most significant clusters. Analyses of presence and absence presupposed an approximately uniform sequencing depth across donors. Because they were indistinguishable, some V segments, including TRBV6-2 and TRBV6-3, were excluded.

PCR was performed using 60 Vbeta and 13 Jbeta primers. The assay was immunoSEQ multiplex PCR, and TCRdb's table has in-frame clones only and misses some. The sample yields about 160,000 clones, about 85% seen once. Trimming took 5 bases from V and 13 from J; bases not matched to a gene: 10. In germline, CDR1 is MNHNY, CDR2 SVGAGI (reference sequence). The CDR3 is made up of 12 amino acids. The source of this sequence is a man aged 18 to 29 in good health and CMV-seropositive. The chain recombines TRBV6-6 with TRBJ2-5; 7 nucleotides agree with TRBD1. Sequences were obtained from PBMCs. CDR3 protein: CASSQTTGTAYF. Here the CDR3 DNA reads TGTGCCAGCAGTCAAACAACCGGGACAGCGTACTTC.